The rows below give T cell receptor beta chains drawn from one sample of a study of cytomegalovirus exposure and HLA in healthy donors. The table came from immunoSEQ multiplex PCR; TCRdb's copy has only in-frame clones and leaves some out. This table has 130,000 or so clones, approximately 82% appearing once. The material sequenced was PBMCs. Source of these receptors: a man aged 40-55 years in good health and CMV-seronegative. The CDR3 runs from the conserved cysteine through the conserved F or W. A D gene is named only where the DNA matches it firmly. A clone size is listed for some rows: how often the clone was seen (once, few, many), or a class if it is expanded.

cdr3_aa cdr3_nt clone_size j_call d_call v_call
CASSPGTSGAYNEQFF TGCGCCAGCAGCCCCGGGACTAGCGGTGCCTACAATGAGCAGTTCTTC . TRBJ2-1 TRBD2 TRBV5-1
CASSSAWATDTQYF TGTGCCAGCAGCTCGGCGTGGGCCACAGATACGCAGTATTTT . TRBJ2-3 . TRBV7-2
CASMYGTRGESYTF TGTGCCAGTATGTACGGGACACGGGGGGAGAGCTACACCTTC . TRBJ1-2 . TRBV19
CASSLWTRSYEQYF TGTGCCAGCAGTTTATGGACCAGGTCCTACGAGCAGTACTTC . TRBJ2-7 . TRBV28
CASSDNGPPYTF TGTGCCAGCAGTGACAACGGTCCGCCCTACACCTTC . TRBJ1-2 . TRBV6-4
CASSLRGRGYGYTF TGTGCCAGCAGCTTGAGGGGGCGAGGTTATGGCTACACCTTC . TRBJ1-2 TRBD1 TRBV5-8
CASSQDREGTTYEQYF TGCGCCAGCAGCCAAGATCGAGAAGGGACTACCTACGAGCAGTACTTC . TRBJ2-7 TRBD2 TRBV4-3
CSVEGLANHEQYF TGCAGCGTTGAGGGCCTAGCGAACCACGAGCAGTACTTC . TRBJ2-7 . TRBV29-1
CASSQHSGGGIRNTEAFF TGCGCCAGCAGCCAGCATAGTGGTGGAGGGATCCGGAACACTGAAGCTTTCTTT . TRBJ1-1 . TRBV4-3
CASSPPTGNTEAFF TGTGCCAGCAGCCCGCCGACAGGGAACACTGAAGCTTTCTTT once TRBJ1-1 . TRBV7-8
CASSPSYALYGYTF TGTGCCAGCTCACCGTCCTACGCCCTCTATGGCTACACCTTC once TRBJ1-2 . TRBV18